This T cell receptor beta chain was captured in a study of radiation and T cells in renal cell carcinoma. Generated by immunoSEQ multiplex PCR, the TCRdb table keeps only in-frame clones and is missing some. This sample carries some 130,000 clones, over 75% of them seen once, and the ten largest clones take 1.9%. CDR3 length equals 16 residues. Germline loops: CDR1 MGHRA, CDR2 YSYEKL. Unmatched junction bases numbered 6, after V lost 1 base and J lost 1 base. This clone was counted a few times. As for time point: blood 2 weeks post-SBRT. Treatment reported: 15 Gy SBRT to primary tumor, nephrectomy 4 weeks later.

V gene TRBV4-1 combines with J gene TRBJ2-5; 7 nucleotides agree with TRBD1. Sample: blood, taken from a patient whose treatment included radiotherapy and nephrectomy. This TCR came from a woman in her fifties or sixties with renal cell carcinoma. Here the CDR3 DNA reads TGCGCCAGCAGCCAAGCTCAGACAGGGCCCCAAGAGACCCAGTACTTC. Its protein is CASSQAQTGPQETQYF.